The 29 T cell receptor beta chains listed next were all sequenced from one sample in a study of graft-versus-host responses after intestinal transplantation. Method: immunoSEQ multiplex PCR; TCRdb's copy keeps in-frame clones and lacks some. In the table there are about 70,000 clones, 90% of which are singletons. No antigen has been assigned to these receptors. The input for sequencing was unstimulated CD8+ T cells sorted from spleen or lymph node cells, taken before intestinal transplant. The receptors derive from a human donor who received an intestinal transplant.

The gene calls are TRBV4-1 and TRBJ2-7, with a possible D match to TRBD1 (6 bases). V was clipped by 0 bases and J by 5 bases, with 14 bases between them. CDR3 length: 15 residues. From germline, CDR1 is MGHRA and CDR2 YSYEKL. CDR3 amino acids: CASSQEGDRFNEQYF. The CDR3 DNA sequence: TGCGCCAGCAGCCAAGAGGGCGACAGGTTCAACGAGCAGTACTTC.

The rearrangement uses TRBV14 and TRBJ2-5; the D gene is possibly TRBD2 (6 bases). The V gene's germline CDR1 is SGHDN and CDR2 FVKESK. Trimming cost V 0 bases and J 8 bases, with 10 bases left between them. CDR3 length: 13 amino acids. CDR3 nucleotide sequence: TGTGCCAGCAGCCAAGACGTGGGAGGAACCCAGTACTTC. Translated, it gives CASSQDVGGTQYF.

This rearrangement joins TRBV9 to TRBJ1-1; D is possibly TRBD1 (6 bases). Germline CDR1 reads SGDLS; CDR2 reads YYNGEE. V was clipped by 0 bases and J by 2 bases, with 11 bases between them. The CDR3 covers 15 residues. CDR3 protein: CASSVGGQPNTEAFF. The DNA of the CDR3 is TGTGCCAGCAGCGTAGGGGGACAACCTAACACTGAAGCTTTCTTT.

CDR3 loop: CASSVIQGWGTEAFF. For the CDR3, the DNA is TGCGCCAGCAGCGTCATACAGGGGTGGGGCACTGAAGCTTTCTTT. The chain joins TRBV5-1 to TRBJ1-1; 7 bases are a match to TRBD1. CDR3 length: 15 amino acids. From germline, CDR1 is SGHRS and CDR2 YFSETQ. Germline trimming cut 4 bases from V and 4 bases from J; bases unmatched to any gene: 10.

The chain employs TRBV7-9 and TRBJ2-7; tentatively, D is TRBD1 (7 bases). With 5 bases removed from V and 3 bases from J, the gap between germline ends came to 23 bases. CDR3 length equals 17 residues. Germline loops: CDR1 SEHNR, CDR2 FQNEAQ (reference sequence). The CDR3 sequence: CASSPRGATGESYEQYF. The DNA for the CDR3 is TGTGCCAGCAGCCCCAGGGGGGCAACAGGGGAAAGCTACGAGCAGTACTTC. Variable domain in full (rest from reference TRBV7-9 and TRBJ2-7): DTGVSQNPRHKITKRGQNVTFRCDPISEHNRLYWYRQTLGQGPEFLTYFQNEAQLEKSRLLSDRFSAERPKGSFSTLEIQRTEQGDSAMYLCASSPRGATGESYEQYFGPGTRLTVT.

The V call is TRBV9, the J call TRBJ1-4; D is ambiguous. Germline CDR1 is SGDLS and CDR2 is YYNGEE. This CDR3 contains 16 residues. V gave up 0 bases and J gave up 0 bases, with 9 bases separating them. CDR3 in DNA: TGTGCCAGCAGCGTAGGGGAGGACGCAACTAATGAAAAACTGTTTTTT. Amino acids: CASSVGEDATNEKLFF.

The rearrangement joins TRBV9 to TRBJ2-1, with 8 bases that match TRBD2. Germline CDR1 is SGDLS and CDR2 is YYNGEE. The CDR3 contains 11 residues. Trimming at V came to 6 bases and at J to 10 bases, leaving 3 bases not matched to a gene. In nucleotides, the CDR3 is TGTGCCAGCACCTCGGGGGGGGAGCAGTTCTTC. It translates to CASTSGGEQFF.

This clone has more than one count but fewer than ten. J is TRBJ1-2 and V is TRBV19, with D tentatively TRBD1 (5 bases). CDR3 size: 12 residues. CDR1 LNHDA and CDR2 SQIVND come from the germline V gene (reference sequence). V lost 5 bases and J 3 bases, leaving 7 bases between the germline ends. In DNA, the CDR3 is TGTGCCAGTAGTGACAGCCACTATGGCTACACCTTC. Its protein is CASSDSHYGYTF.

CDR3 bases: TGTGCCAGCAGTAACTCCGGGACAGCTAGTGAGCAGTTCTTC. Its protein is CASSNSGTASEQFF. The chain combines TRBV27 with TRBJ2-1, with 7 bases fitting TRBD1. The CDR3 has 14 residues. Germline trimming cut 5 bases from V and 9 bases from J; bases unmatched to any gene: 10. Per germline, CDR1 MNHEY and CDR2 SMNVEV (reference sequence).

The chain uses TRBV19 and TRBJ2-7, with 7 bases matching TRBD1. Looked up from germline, CDR1 is LNHDA and CDR2 is SQIVND (reference sequence). V was clipped by 6 bases and J by 6 bases; unmatched bases: 8. This CDR3 is built from 13 residues. In DNA, the CDR3 is TGTGCCAGTAGCCCGACGGGACAGTCCGAGCAGTACTTC. Residues: CASSPTGQSEQYF.

The chain joins TRBV4-1 to TRBJ2-3; D perhaps matches TRBD2 (6 bases). Trimming took 0 bases from V and 2 from J, leaving 15 bases between them. CDR1 is MGHRA and CDR2 is YSYEKL in the germline V gene. CDR3 size: 17 residues. The chain's CDR3 is CASSQDPDYPPTDTQYF. CDR3 nucleotides: TGCGCCAGCAGCCAAGACCCGGACTATCCCCCCACAGATACGCAGTATTTT.

The V and J genes are TRBV4-1 and TRBJ2-7; 8 positions match TRBD2. The CDR3 runs 18 residues. Germline lookup yields CDR1 MGHRA and CDR2 YSYEKL. With V trimmed by 0 bases and J by 1 base, 11 bases remained unmatched. The CDR3 reads CASSQEVAGGPFSYEQYF. CDR3 bases: TGCGCCAGCAGCCAAGAAGTCGCGGGGGGCCCCTTTTCCTACGAGCAGTACTTC.

This chain uses TRBV6-4 with TRBJ2-7; 8 bases agree with TRBD1. There are 13 residues in the CDR3. The V and J ends lost 3 bases and 7 bases, in that order; junction bases with no gene match: 5. The germline V gene encodes CDR1 MRHNA and CDR2 SNTAGT. The CDR3 nucleotides are TGTGCCAGCAGTGAGACAGGGGTGAGTGAGCAGTACTTC. This translates into CASSETGVSEQYF.

This rearrangement joins TRBV5-6 to TRBJ2-7; 8 nucleotides agree with TRBD2. V shed 0 bases and J 3 bases; nucleotides not matched to a gene: 8. Germline V lookup: CDR1 SGHDT, CDR2 YYEEEE. This CDR3 spans 16 amino acids. As DNA, the CDR3 is TGTGCCAGCAGCTTGGGGAGGGCGGGGGGAGGCTACGAGCAGTACTTC. Its translation: CASSLGRAGGGYEQYF.

The chain recombines TRBV13 with TRBJ1-2; possible D gene TRBD1, 6 bases. The V gene's germline CDR1 is PRHDT and CDR2 FYEKMQ (reference sequence). The CDR3 length is 19 residues. The ends were cut back, 4 bases at V and 5 bases at J, with 29 bases in the middle. For the CDR3, the DNA is TGTGCCAGCAGCTACAATACTATACCAGGGGCCCTCAACTTATATGGCTACACCTTC. Translating gives CASSYNTIPGALNLYGYTF.

The chain is built from TRBV6-1 and TRBJ1-5; 7 nucleotides agree with TRBD1. CDR1 and CDR2 (germline): MNHNS, SASEGT. The CDR3 is 20 amino acids. With V trimmed by 3 bases and J by 0 bases, 17 bases remained unmatched. The CDR3 reads CASSDHRRDRVIYSNQPQHF. The CDR3 DNA reads as TGTGCCAGCAGTGACCACCGTAGGGACAGAGTCATCTATAGCAATCAGCCCCAGCATTTT.

The V gene is TRBV5-6, the J gene TRBJ2-7; 8 bases line up with TRBD1. Losses at the gene ends were 7 bases for V and 2 bases for J; bases not matched to a gene: 14. CDR3 length: 16 amino acids. CDR1 is SGHDT, CDR2 YYEEEE, per germline. CDR3 DNA: TGTGCCAGCCCAAGACAGGGGCGCTGTCGACCCTACGAGCAGTACTTC. Protein: CASPRQGRCRPYEQYF.

The chain joins TRBV27 to TRBJ1-1; 9 bases fit TRBD1. The CDR3 has 17 residues. J gave up 0 bases and V 5 bases, and 10 bases lay outside the gene matches. The germline CDR1 and CDR2 sequences are MNHEY and SMNVEV (reference sequence). CDR3 protein: CASSPMMDRGLNTEAFF. CDR3 nucleotides: TGTGCCAGCAGTCCCATGATGGACAGGGGACTGAACACTGAAGCTTTCTTT.

V is TRBV7-6 and J is TRBJ2-7; 7 bases map to TRBD2. CDR1 is SGHVS, CDR2 FNYEAQ, per germline. The CDR3 sequence is 15 residues long. V trimming: 2 bases; J trimming: 4 bases; junction bases outside the gene matches: 8. This chain's CDR3 is CASSLREELGYEQYF. The CDR3 region has the DNA TGTGCCAGCAGCTTACGGGAGGAGCTGGGTTACGAGCAGTACTTC.

The chain employs TRBV7-9 and TRBJ2-5; 7 bases fit TRBD1. Trimming at V came to 0 bases and at J to 5 bases, leaving 6 bases not matched to a gene. The CDR3 is made up of 15 amino acids. CDR1 and CDR2 from the germline V gene are SEHNR and FQNEAQ (reference sequence). The chain's CDR3 is CASSLAETGQETQYF. CDR3 coding DNA: TGTGCCAGCAGCTTAGCGGAGACAGGGCAGGAGACCCAGTACTTC. The full variable domain, rest sourced from reference TRBV7-9 and TRBJ2-5, is DTGVSQNPRHKITKRGQNVTFRCDPISEHNRLYWYRQTLGQGPEFLTYFQNEAQLEKSRLLSDRFSAERPKGSFSTLEIQRTEQGDSAMYLCASSLAETGQETQYFGPGTRLLVL.

This clone was detected only once. This sequence joins TRBV4-1 and TRBJ2-1; weak D call: TRBD2 (5 bases). The CDR3 consists of 14 residues. The germline gives CDR1 MGHRA, CDR2 YSYEKL. V dropped 1 base and J dropped 8 bases, with 12 bases sitting between them. The DNA of the CDR3 is TGCGCCAGCAGCCAAGCTAGCCTCGGAGATGAGCAGTTCTTC. This gives the protein CASSQASLGDEQFF.

The V gene is TRBV7-3, the J gene TRBJ2-1, with 8 bases identical to TRBD1. The trim removed 0 bases at V and 5 bases at J, leaving 6 bases unmatched. Germline-derived CDR1 and CDR2 are SGHTA and FQGTGA. The CDR3 is 16 residues long. The CDR3, as DNA: TGTGCCAGCAGCTTAACCGGGACAGGAGGCGACAATGAGCAGTTCTTC. It is translated as CASSLTGTGGDNEQFF.

Here the CDR3 reads CASSYRDNEAFF. CDR3 DNA sequence: TGCGCCAGCAGCTACCGGGACAATGAAGCTTTCTTT. This rearrangement joins TRBV5-1 to TRBJ1-1; perhaps TRBD1 as D (6 bases). This CDR3 spans 12 amino acids. Germline V gene data show CDR1 as SGHRS and CDR2 as YFSETQ. The V end lost 3 bases, the J end lost 7 bases, and 10 bases lay between the germline ends.

This clone was recorded only once. The chain has TRBV4-1 and TRBJ1-5; D is uncertain. The V gene's germline CDR1 is MGHRA and CDR2 YSYEKL. There are 14 residues in the CDR3. V was cut by 0 bases and J by 4 bases, with 7 bases left in between. The CDR3 DNA sequence: TGCGCCAGCAGCCAAGACAGTCCTAATCAGCCCCAGCATTTT. Its translation: CASSQDSPNQPQHF.

CDR3 residues: CASKGGWTEAFF. The CDR3 bases are TGTGCCAGTAAAGGGGGCTGGACTGAAGCTTTCTTT. V is TRBV19 and J is TRBJ1-1; 7 positions agree with TRBD1. Germline V gives CDR1 LNHDA, CDR2 SQIVND (reference sequence). This CDR3 is 12 amino acids long. Germline trimming cut 7 bases from V and 5 bases from J; bases unmatched to any gene: 4. The full variable domain, rest sourced from reference TRBV19 and TRBJ1-1, is DGGITQSPKYLFRKEGQNVTLSCEQNLNHDAMYWYRQDPGQGLRLIYYSQIVNDFQKGDIAEGYSVSREKKESFPLTVTSAQKNPTAFYLCASKGGWTEAFFGQGTRLTVV.

The genes are TRBV11-2 and TRBJ2-5; no definite D call. Germline CDR1 is SGHAT and CDR2 is FQNNGV. This CDR3 has 13 amino acids. Trimming shortened V by 5 bases and J by 0 bases, and 7 bases separated the two germline ends. The CDR3 bases are TGTGCCAGCAGCCACCTAGACCAAGAGACCCAGTACTTC. This codes for CASSHLDQETQYF.

This clone occurred once. The chain couples TRBV7-9 to TRBJ2-7, with TRBD1 matching over 10 bases. CDR3 length: 17 amino acids. Looked up from germline, CDR1 is SEHNR and CDR2 is FQNEAQ (reference sequence). Trimming removed 4 bases from V and 3 bases from J; junction bases left unmatched: 12. The CDR3 DNA reads TGTGCCAGCAGCTCCCCGGGGGACAGGGGAAGGGGCTACGAGCAGTACTTC. This sequence encodes CASSSPGDRGRGYEQYF.

This chain connects TRBV6-6 to TRBJ1-1; D is unresolved. The V end lost 7 bases, the J end lost 4 bases, and 10 bases lay between the germline ends. The CDR3 runs to 12 residues. CDR1 and CDR2 from the germline V gene are MNHNY and SVGAGI (reference sequence). The CDR3 DNA follows: TGTGCCAGCACCCCCTCGGGCACTGAAGCTTTCTTT. Its translation: CASTPSGTEAFF.

This clone showed up just a few times. The chain carries TRBV6-1 and TRBJ2-7, with TRBD1 matching over 10 bases. The CDR3 loop spans 16 amino acids. The J segment lost 2 bases and the V segment lost 0 bases, leaving 4 bases of the junction unmatched. CDR1 and CDR2 from the germline V gene are MNHNS and SASEGT. The CDR3 DNA sequence: TGTGCCAGCAGTGAAGCGCAGGGGACAGGGGCCTACGAGCAGTACTTC. Translated, it gives CASSEAQGTGAYEQYF.